This T cell receptor (beta chain) was sequenced in a study of T cell responses to AZD1222 COVID-19 vaccine. Profiling relied on immunoSEQ multiplex PCR, and the TCRdb table lists in-frame clones only, not all of them. The sample consists of about 180,000 clones, about 90% of them appearing once. With 0 bases clipped from V and 6 bases from J, the junction kept 6 bases outside the gene matches. The length of the CDR3 is 15 residues. CDR1 and CDR2 from the germline V gene are PRHDT and FYEKMQ (reference sequence). About this clone: The antigen is unknown.

Study findings and constraints: The repertoires were collected only after the peak T cell response. Nearly half of unique spike-specific TCRs reportedly avoided B.1.351 and B.1.1.7 mutated regions. It should be noted that donors were predominantly white British and more often female, and clonal diversity was possibly underestimated.

Second-dose groups at about 4 or about 12 weeks were pooled. V gene TRBV13 combines with J gene TRBJ2-7, with 9 bases lining up with TRBD1. The source is an adult who received the AZD1222 COVID-19 vaccine. The specimen was peripheral blood, collected 28 days after the second AZD1222 dose. The CDR3 DNA reads as TGTGCCAGCAGCTTAGGCGGGACAGGGAGGGGCGAGCAGTACTTC. The encoded protein is CASSLGGTGRGEQYF.